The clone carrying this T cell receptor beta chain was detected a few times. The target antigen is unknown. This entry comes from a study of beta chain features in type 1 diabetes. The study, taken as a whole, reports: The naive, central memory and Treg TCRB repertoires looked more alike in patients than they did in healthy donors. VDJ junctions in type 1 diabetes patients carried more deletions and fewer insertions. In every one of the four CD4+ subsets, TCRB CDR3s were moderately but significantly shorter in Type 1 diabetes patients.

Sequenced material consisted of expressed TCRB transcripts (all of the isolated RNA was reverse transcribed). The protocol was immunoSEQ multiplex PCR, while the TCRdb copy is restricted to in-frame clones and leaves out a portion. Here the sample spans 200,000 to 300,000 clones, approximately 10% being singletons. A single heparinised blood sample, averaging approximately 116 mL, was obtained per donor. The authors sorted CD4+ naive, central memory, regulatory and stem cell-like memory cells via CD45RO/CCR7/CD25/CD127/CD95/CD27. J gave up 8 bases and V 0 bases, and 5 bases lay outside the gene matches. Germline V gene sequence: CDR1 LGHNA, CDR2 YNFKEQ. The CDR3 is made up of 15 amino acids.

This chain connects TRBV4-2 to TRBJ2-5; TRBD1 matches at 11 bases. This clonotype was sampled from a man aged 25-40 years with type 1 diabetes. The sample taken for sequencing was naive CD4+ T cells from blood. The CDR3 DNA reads TGTGCCAGCAGCCAAGAACCGGGACAGGGGGAAACCCAGTACTTC. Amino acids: CASSQEPGQGETQYF.